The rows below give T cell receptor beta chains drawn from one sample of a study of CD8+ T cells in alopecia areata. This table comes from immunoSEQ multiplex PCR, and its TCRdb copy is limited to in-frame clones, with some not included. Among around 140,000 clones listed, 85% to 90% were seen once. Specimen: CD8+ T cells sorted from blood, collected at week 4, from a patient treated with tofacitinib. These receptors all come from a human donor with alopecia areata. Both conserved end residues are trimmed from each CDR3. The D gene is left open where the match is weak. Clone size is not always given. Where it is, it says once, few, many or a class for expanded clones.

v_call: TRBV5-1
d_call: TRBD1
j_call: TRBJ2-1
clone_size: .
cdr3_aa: ASTLDRNEQF

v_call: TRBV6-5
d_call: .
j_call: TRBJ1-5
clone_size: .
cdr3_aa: ASSYSKRAPQH

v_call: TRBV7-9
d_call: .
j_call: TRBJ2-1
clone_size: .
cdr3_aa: ASSLGGIVEQF

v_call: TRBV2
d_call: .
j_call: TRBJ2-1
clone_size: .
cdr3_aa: AGLTRSYYNEQF

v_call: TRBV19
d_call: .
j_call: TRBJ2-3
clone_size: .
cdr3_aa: ASTPSGTATDTQY

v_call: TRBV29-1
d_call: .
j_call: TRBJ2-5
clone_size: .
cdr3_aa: SEAQGFGRLETQY

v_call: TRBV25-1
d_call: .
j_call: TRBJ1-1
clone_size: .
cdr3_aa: ASSERGATEAF

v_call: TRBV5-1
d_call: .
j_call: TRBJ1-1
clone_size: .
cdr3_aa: ASSEGGGAEAF

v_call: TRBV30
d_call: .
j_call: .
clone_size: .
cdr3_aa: AWNDGGSYEQY

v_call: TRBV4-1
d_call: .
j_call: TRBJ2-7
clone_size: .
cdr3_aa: ASSQEQDSYEQY

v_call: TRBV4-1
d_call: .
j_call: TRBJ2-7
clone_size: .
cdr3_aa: ASSQIRTSSYEQY

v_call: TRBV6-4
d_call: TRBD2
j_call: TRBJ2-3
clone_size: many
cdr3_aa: ASSALAGGSTDTQY

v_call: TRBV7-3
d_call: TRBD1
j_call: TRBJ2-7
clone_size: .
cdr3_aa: ASSLSGTGGYEQY

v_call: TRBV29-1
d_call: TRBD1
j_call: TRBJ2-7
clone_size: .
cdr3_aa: SVDSGTGIGEQY

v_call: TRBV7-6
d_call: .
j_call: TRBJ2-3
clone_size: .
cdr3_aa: ASSFTGPSTDTQY

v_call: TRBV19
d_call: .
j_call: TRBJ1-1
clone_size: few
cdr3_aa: ASRGPPEAF

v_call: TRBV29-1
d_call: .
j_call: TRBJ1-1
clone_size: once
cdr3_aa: SEGTDTEAF

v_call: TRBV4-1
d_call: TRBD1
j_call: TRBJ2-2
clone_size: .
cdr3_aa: ASSPIRDRGTGELF

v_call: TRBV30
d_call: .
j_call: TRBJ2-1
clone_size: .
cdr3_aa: AWSYLSGYNEQF

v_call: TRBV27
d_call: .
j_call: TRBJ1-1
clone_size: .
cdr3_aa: ASSPGVGTEAF